The 29 T cell receptor beta chains listed next were all sequenced from one sample in a study of OX40 agonist ivuxolimab in advanced cancers. Assay used: immunoSEQ multiplex PCR; TCRdb lists only in-frame clones, some missing. In the table there are around 60,000 clones, approximately 82% of which are singletons. The sequences come from CD4+ or CD8+ T cells sorted from blood, collected in a trial of the OX40 agonist ivuxolimab. The receptor source for this set is an adult with an advanced solid tumor such as melanoma, head and neck, liver or kidney cancer.

The chain combines TRBV12-5 with TRBJ2-3, with 10 bases aligning to TRBD2. There are 16 residues in the CDR3. Germline V gene data show CDR1 as LGHNT and CDR2 as FRNRAP. Trimming cost V 2 bases and J 3 bases; bases outside gene matches: 5. Here the CDR3 reads CASGLTLAGATDTQYF. The CDR3 region has the DNA TGTGCTAGTGGTTTGACCCTAGCGGGGGCAACAGATACGCAGTATTTT.

The chain employs TRBV27 and TRBJ1-5; D is undetermined. CDR3 length: 15 residues. Trimming pared 5 bases from V and 4 bases from J, leaving 15 bases between. Germline-derived CDR1 and CDR2 are MNHEY and SMNVEV (reference sequence). The CDR3 region is CASSVGRRGNQPQHF. DNA of the CDR3: TGTGCCAGCAGTGTAGGGCGGAGAGGGAATCAGCCCCAGCATTTT.

The rearrangement joins TRBV19 to TRBJ1-2, with a tentative D call TRBD1 (5 bases). Germline V CDR1 and CDR2: LNHDA, SQIVND (reference sequence). V was pared by 5 bases and J by 4 bases, with 11 bases between. The CDR3 extends over 13 amino acids. The CDR3 region is CASSSGTFYGYTF. The CDR3 DNA reads TGTGCCAGTAGTTCCGGGACCTTCTATGGCTACACCTTC. The variable domain in full, with the rest retrieved from reference TRBV19 and TRBJ1-2, is DGGITQSPKYLFRKEGQNVTLSCEQNLNHDAMYWYRQDPGQGLRLIYYSQIVNDFQKGDIAEGYSVSREKKESFPLTVTSAQKNPTAFYLCASSSGTFYGYTFGSGTRLTVV.

This clone showed up just a few times. V usage is TRBV19 and J usage is TRBJ1-1, with D possibly TRBD1 on 5 matching bases. CDR1 LNHDA and CDR2 SQIVND come from the germline V gene (reference sequence). There are 12 residues in the CDR3. Trimming left V 6 bases short and J 6 bases short, with 11 bases between. CDR3 protein: CASRLLGPEAFF. CDR3 sequence (DNA): TGTGCCAGTAGGTTGCTGGGACCTGAAGCTTTCTTT.

V and J are TRBV6-5 and TRBJ2-3; D is ambiguous. Trimming stripped 6 bases from V and 6 bases from J, with 7 bases between. CDR3 length: 11 amino acids. Germline CDR1 and CDR2: MNHEY and SVGAGI. The CDR3 region is CASSNLDTQYF. The CDR3 DNA reads TGTGCCAGCAGCAACCTCGATACGCAGTATTTT.

J is TRBJ1-2 and V is TRBV5-1; D unresolved. In germline, CDR1 is SGHRS, CDR2 YFSETQ. V was trimmed by 0 bases and J by 5 bases, leaving 5 bases between them. The CDR3 runs to 12 residues. The CDR3 spells CASSLGQYGYTF. CDR3 sequence (DNA): TGCGCCAGCAGCTTGGGACAATATGGCTACACCTTC.

In DNA, the CDR3 is TGCGCCAGCAGCCAAGATAGTAACAGGGGCTACGAGCAGTACTTC. It yields the protein CASSQDSNRGYEQYF. The chain has TRBV4-1 and TRBJ2-7; 7 bases are a match to TRBD1. V was clipped by 0 bases and J by 3 bases; unmatched bases: 5. From germline, CDR1 is MGHRA and CDR2 YSYEKL. The CDR3 covers 15 residues.

Many counts were recorded for this clone. The chain couples TRBV2 to TRBJ1-6, with D hard to call. Per germline, CDR1 SNHLY and CDR2 FYNNEI. This CDR3 region has 15 residues. Trimming removed 7 bases from V and 11 bases from J, with 21 bases in between. The chain's CDR3 is CASNPDPGVVAPLHF. The DNA for the CDR3 is TGTGCCAGCAACCCGGACCCCGGCGTCGTCGCACCCCTCCACTTT.

This chain connects TRBV7-9 to TRBJ2-2, with TRBD2 as a possible D gene (6 bases). The CDR3 covers 12 residues. V dropped 11 bases and J dropped 0 bases, with 7 bases sitting between them. Per the germline V gene, CDR1 is SEHNR and CDR2 is FQNEAQ (reference sequence). CDR3 coding DNA: TGTGCCGCGGGGCCGAACACCGGGGAGCTGTTTTTT. The encoded protein is CAAGPNTGELFF. Full variable domain (missing parts from reference TRBV7-9 and TRBJ2-2): DTGVSQNPRHKITKRGQNVTFRCDPISEHNRLYWYRQTLGQGPEFLTYFQNEAQLEKSRLLSDRFSAERPKGSFSTLEIQRTEQGDSAMYLCAAGPNTGELFFGEGSRLTVL.

This clone was detected only once. The gene calls are TRBV7-6 and TRBJ2-1; 7 positions match TRBD1. V trimming: 5 bases; J trimming: 5 bases; junction bases outside the gene matches: 9. The CDR3 covers 15 residues. Germline CDR1 is SGHVS and CDR2 is FNYEAQ. As DNA, the CDR3 is TGTGCCAGCAGCCCCCCGAGGGGGCTCCACAATGAGCAGTTCTTC. Its translation is CASSPPRGLHNEQFF.

This clone occurred once. The CDR3 DNA follows: TGTGCCAGCAGTGATACTAGCGGACCTTACAATGAGCAGTTCTTC. Protein product: CASSDTSGPYNEQFF. The chain has TRBV6-4 and TRBJ2-1, with 8 bases lining up with TRBD2. The CDR3 length is 15 residues. Germline V gives CDR1 MRHNA, CDR2 SNTAGT. Trimming cost V 3 bases and J 4 bases; bases outside gene matches: 5.

The rearrangement links TRBV7-3 to TRBJ1-1; 12 bases are a match to TRBD1. Germline lookup yields CDR1 SGHTA and CDR2 FQGTGA. There are 15 residues in the CDR3. The trim removed 2 bases at V and 6 bases at J, leaving 4 bases unmatched. The chain's CDR3 is CASSLSGQGAAEAFF. In DNA form, the CDR3 reads TGTGCCAGCAGCTTATCGGGACAGGGGGCGGCTGAAGCTTTCTTT.

This chain links TRBV2 with TRBJ1-2, with TRBD1 identical over 8 bases. The CDR3 has 13 residues. Germline loops: CDR1 SNHLY, CDR2 FYNNEI. With 6 bases clipped from V and 8 bases from J, the junction kept 8 bases outside the gene matches. The DNA for the CDR3 is TGTGCCAGCAGGGGGACAGGCCGTGAAGGCTACACCTTC. This gives the protein CASRGTGREGYTF.

This clone was seen just once. The chain uses TRBV7-2 and TRBJ2-5; D ambiguous. The CDR3 spans 11 residues. Germline assignment: CDR1 SGHTA and CDR2 FQGNSA. V gave up 5 bases and J gave up 5 bases, with 6 bases separating them. CDR3: CASSPRETQYF. The CDR3 DNA is TGTGCCAGCAGCCCCAGGGAGACCCAGTACTTC.

The genes are TRBV19 and TRBJ2-1; 8 nucleotides match TRBD1. The CDR3 covers 16 residues. V lost 5 bases to trimming and J lost 2 bases; unmatched junction nucleotides: 8. Germline lookup yields CDR1 LNHDA and CDR2 SQIVND (reference sequence). CDR3 region: CASSAPTGATYNEQFF. In DNA form, the CDR3 reads TGTGCCAGTAGTGCTCCGACAGGGGCAACCTACAATGAGCAGTTCTTC. The variable domain in full, completed from reference TRBV19 and TRBJ2-1, reads DGGITQSPKYLFRKEGQNVTLSCEQNLNHDAMYWYRQDPGQGLRLIYYSQIVNDFQKGDIAEGYSVSREKKESFPLTVTSAQKNPTAFYLCASSAPTGATYNEQFFGPGTRLTVL.

The rearrangement joins TRBV5-1 to TRBJ1-4, with TRBD1 identical over 7 bases. Looked up from germline, CDR1 is SGHRS and CDR2 is YFSETQ. CDR3 length: 14 residues. V dropped 4 bases and J dropped 5; count of bases not matched to a gene: 5. The CDR3 region has the DNA TGCGCCAGCAGCCCCGGGACAGTGAATGAAAAACTGTTTTTT. Amino acid sequence: CASSPGTVNEKLFF.

The CDR3 loop is CASSQGGVNTEAFF. As DNA, the CDR3 is TGTGCCAGCAGCCAAGGCGGTGTGAACACTGAAGCTTTCTTT. The chain combines TRBV4-2 with TRBJ1-1; D remains ambiguous. Germline V gene data show CDR1 as LGHNA and CDR2 as YNFKEQ. Trimming pared 1 base from V and 0 bases from J, leaving 6 bases between. The CDR3 sequence is 14 residues long.

The J gene is TRBJ2-1, the V gene TRBV23-1, with D perhaps matching TRBD1 (6 bases). TRBV23-1 carries the ORF label, with uncertain function. V was cut by 0 bases and J by 0 bases, with 18 bases left in between. The CDR3 runs 19 residues. CDR3 sequence reads: CASSQSRRGGLTSYNEQFF. DNA for the CDR3: TGCGCCAGCAGTCAATCCCGGCGAGGGGGATTGACCTCCTACAATGAGCAGTTCTTC.

This chain connects TRBV29-1 to TRBJ2-7; D not certain. CDR3 length equals 13 residues. In germline, CDR1 is SQVTM, CDR2 ANQGSEA. Trimming left V 4 bases short and J 0 bases short, with 10 bases between. The CDR3 sequence is CSVVGGRSYEQYF. For the CDR3, the DNA is TGCAGCGTTGTTGGCGGTCGCTCCTACGAGCAGTACTTC.

The chain has TRBV23-1 and TRBJ2-3, with a tentative D call TRBD2 (7 bases). TRBV23-1 is an ORF, with its function uncertain. Trimming pared 4 bases from V and 2 bases from J, leaving 13 bases between. The CDR3 covers 15 residues. The CDR3 DNA is TGCGCCAGCAGTCCCTCCGGGGGGCCCACAGATACGCAGTATTTT. Its protein product is CASSPSGGPTDTQYF.

V gene TRBV6-5 combines with J gene TRBJ2-3; possible D gene TRBD2, 6 bases. Germline CDR1 reads MNHEY; CDR2 reads SVGAGI. Trimming cost V 3 bases and J 4 bases, with 14 bases left between them. The CDR3 covers 15 residues. CDR3 nucleotides: TGTGCCAGCAGTTATGGAGGGAGCAGCGCAGATACGCAGTATTTT. Translating it yields CASSYGGSSADTQYF.

A word on this clone: A read error may produce the germline difference seen at one junction end. V and J are TRBV7-7 and TRBJ2-3, with TRBD2 matching 14 bases. This CDR3 region has 16 residues. Germline CDR1 and CDR2: SSHAT and FNYEAQ (reference sequence). The CDR3: CASSLTSGGGTDTQYF. The CDR3 DNA reads as TGTGCTAGCAGCTTGACTAGCGGGGGGGGAACAGATACGCAGTATTTT.

V is TRBV21-1 and J is TRBJ2-5; TRBD1, the table's D call, was not compared with the DNA. TRBV21-1 is marked as a pseudogene. The CDR3 loop spans 18 amino acids. The DNA of the CDR3 is TGTGCCAGCAGCAAAGACAAAGCCAAGCGGACAGGCCTAGGGGCCCAGTACTTC. Encoded protein: CASSKDKAKRTGLGAQYF.

This chain connects TRBV29-1 to TRBJ1-2; D is undetermined. The V gene lost 7 bases and the J gene lost 2 bases, with 11 bases spanning the gap. This CDR3 is built from 12 residues. From germline, CDR1 is SQVTM and CDR2 ANQGSEA. CDR3 sequence reads: CSARTANYGYTF. Here the CDR3 DNA reads TGCAGCGCAAGGACGGCAAACTATGGCTACACCTTC.

V usage is TRBV5-5 and J usage is TRBJ2-7; possible D gene TRBD1, 6 bases. Trimming cost V 5 bases and J 7 bases, with 13 bases left between them. Germline lookup yields CDR1 SGHKS and CDR2 YYEKEE (reference sequence). This CDR3 is 12 amino acids long. DNA of the CDR3: TGTGCCAGCAGTCTCACAGGGTGGGAGCAGTACTTC. Protein product: CASSLTGWEQYF. Together with reference TRBV5-5 and TRBJ2-7, the CDR3 gives the full variable domain: DAGVTQSPTHLIKTRGQQVTLRCSPISGHKSVSWYQQVLGQGPQFIFQYYEKEERGRGNFPDRFSARQFPNYSSELNVNALLLGDSALYLCASSLTGWEQYFGPGTRLTVT.

The V and J genes are TRBV5-1 and TRBJ2-1; D perhaps matches TRBD1 (5 bases). The CDR3 extends over 14 amino acids. Germline values: CDR1 SGHRS, CDR2 YFSETQ. V was cut by 3 bases and J by 6 bases, with 13 bases left in between. CDR3 bases: TGCGCCAGCAGCTCCTCTGGCAGGGTCAATGAGCAGTTCTTC. Its protein is CASSSSGRVNEQFF.

V is TRBV28 and J is TRBJ2-7; tentatively, D is TRBD1 or TRBD2 (6 bases each). This CDR3 is built from 14 residues. In germline, CDR1 is MDHEN, CDR2 SYDVKM. Trimming took 2 bases from V and 2 from J, leaving 10 bases between them. CDR3 sequence reads: CASSLPGGPYEQYF. DNA for the CDR3: TGTGCCAGCAGTTTACCTGGGGGGCCCTACGAGCAGTACTTC.

The chain has TRBV7-2 and TRBJ2-5, with D unresolved. CDR3 length equals 13 residues. Germline-derived CDR1 and CDR2 are SGHTA and FQGNSA. V was pared by 5 bases and J by 0 bases, with 7 bases between. CDR3 nucleotide sequence: TGTGCCAGCAGCCCAAGATACCAAGAGACCCAGTACTTC. This sequence encodes CASSPRYQETQYF. The entire variable domain, with the rest obtained from reference TRBV7-2 and TRBJ2-5, is as follows: GAGVSQSPSNKVTEKGKDVELRCDPISGHTALYWYRQSLGQGLEFLIYFQGNSAPDKSGLPSDRFSAERTGGSVSTLTIQRTQQEDSAVYLCASSPRYQETQYFGPGTRLLVL.

The rearrangement joins TRBV10-3 to TRBJ2-1, with TRBD2 matching 15 bases. The CDR3 spans 22 residues. Trimming at V came to 6 bases and at J to 0 bases, leaving 18 bases not matched to a gene. Germline V gene data show CDR1 as ENHRY and CDR2 as SYGVKD. CDR3 residues: CAISAGLAGGSPKASSYNEQFF. The CDR3 region has the DNA TGTGCCATCAGCGCGGGACTAGCGGGGGGCTCCCCTAAGGCTAGCTCCTACAATGAGCAGTTCTTC.